This TCR beta chain was found in a study of identical twins. Germline V lookup: CDR1 SQVTM, CDR2 ANQGSEA. The V end lost 7 bases, the J end lost 2 bases, and 11 bases lay between the germline ends. CDR3 length: 12 residues. TCRdb re-derived calls from the 5' RACE reads in MiXCR, one entry per CDR3 protein. The data hold about 660,000 distinct CDR3 sequences, with 8% to 9% observed a single time. The same sample was also used in a study of yellow fever vaccine responses in identical twins.

This TCR derives from a woman aged 18-29 years in good health. The source material was PBMCs. J is TRBJ2-5 and V is TRBV29-1; either TRBD1 or TRBD2 may supply D (5 bases each). For the CDR3, the DNA is TGCAGCGCCCCTTGGGGGCAAGAGACCCAGTACTTC. It encodes CSAPWGQETQYF.